Each of the 12 T cell receptor beta chains below was sequenced from the same sample in a study of tumor-infiltrating lymphocytes in primary liver carcinoma. For each extraction, RNA and DNA were obtained together from about 21-30 mg of unsorted bulk tissue. Total RNA amounting to roughly 480 ng was the source from which TCR beta cDNA was made with a constant-region primer. Nested multiplex PCR, run for three rounds with slightly modified ARM-PCR, yielded TCR beta libraries. TRBV1-TRBV30 forward primers paired with a C-beta reverse primer were used in the first two PCR rounds, which ran approximately 10 cycles each. TCRdb ran MiXCR on the multiplex PCR reads and lists one entry per CDR3 protein. The sample records 90,000 to 150,000 distinct CDR3 sequences, less than 75% being singletons. Sequencing input: tumor-adjacent normal liver tissue. All receptors derive from a woman in her sixties with primary liver carcinoma and hepatitis B virus infection.

A single count supports this clonotype. One end of the junction fails to match germline, which may point to a read error. V and J are TRBV19 and TRBJ1-5; D is unresolved. CDR3 length: 14 residues. In germline, CDR1 is LNHDA, CDR2 SQIVND (reference sequence). The CDR3 DNA follows: TGTGCCAGTAGTATCACGGGAGTAAATCAGCCCCAGCATTTC. Amino acid sequence: CASSITGVNQPQHF.

J is TRBJ2-3 and V is TRBV4-2; tentative D call: TRBD2 (6 bases). CDR1 and CDR2 from the germline V gene are LGHNA and YNFKEQ. V gave up 4 bases and J gave up 7 bases, with 15 bases separating them. The CDR3 consists of 14 residues. The CDR3: CASSRVSGTNTQYF. The CDR3 DNA is TGTGCCAGCAGCCGAGTTAGCGGTACAAATACGCAGTATTTT.

For this clonotype: Without the conserved terminal phenylalanine or tryptophan, this CDR3 likely stems from a read error. This chain connects TRBV29-1 to TRBJ1-1; D not resolved. Trimming cost V 3 bases and J 5 bases, with 10 bases left between them. Germline V CDR1 and CDR2: SQVTM, ANQGSEA. The CDR3 loop spans 12 amino acids. CDR3 region: CSVDNGGTEAFI. In DNA, the CDR3 is TGCAGCGTTGATAACGGCGGGACTGAAGCTTTCATT.

V and J are TRBV11-2 and TRBJ2-7, with D maybe TRBD1 (6 bases). Germline values: CDR1 SGHAT, CDR2 FQNNGV. V lost 7 bases and J 2 bases, leaving 18 bases between the germline ends. The CDR3 has 15 residues. CDR3 coding DNA: TGTGCCAGCATCTCAGGGACAAGGAGAGCCTACGAGCAGTACTTC. Its translation: CASISGTRRAYEQYF.

Comment on this clonotype: One end of the junction fails to match germline, which may point to a read error. The J gene is TRBJ2-5, the V gene TRBV5-4, with 9 bases that match TRBD1. Germline CDR1 SGHNT, CDR2 YYREEE (reference sequence). This CDR3 is built from 15 residues. The CDR3 nucleotides are TGTGTCAGCAGCCCTGACAGGGGGATCAAAGAGACCCAGTACTTT. Translating it yields CVSSPDRGIKETQYF.

Worth noting for this clonotype: An end of the junction differs from the germline gene, which may be a read error. The chain combines TRBV4-2 with TRBJ2-7; D might be TRBD1 (5 bases). The V gene's germline CDR1 is LGHNA and CDR2 YNFKEQ. This CDR3 region has 15 residues. In DNA form, the CDR3 reads TGTCCCAGTAGTCGAGATCAGGGATCCTCTTACGAGCAGTACTTC. Its protein product is CPSSRDQGSSYEQYF.

As concerns this clonotype: The junction shows a germline mismatch at one end, possibly a read error. V is TRBV24-1 and J is TRBJ2-3, with D unclear. The CDR3 has 19 residues. CDR1 and CDR2 (germline): KGHDR, SFDVKD. This CDR3 reads CATSDPVTIYYHCTVTQYF. Here the CDR3 DNA reads TGTGCCACCAGTGATCCCGTCACAATCTACTATCACTGCACAGTTACGCAGTATTTT.

Only a few counts were recorded for this clonotype. A single base separates this from a much larger clone, so it may be a read error. The chain uses TRBV14 and TRBJ2-2; no clear D. The CDR3 totals 15 residues. V dropped 4 bases and J dropped 7 bases, with 16 bases sitting between them. Germline V gene data show CDR1 as SGHDN and CDR2 as FVKESK. In DNA form, the CDR3 reads TGTGCCAGCAGCCCCGAGTCCGACTTTATCGGGGAGCTGTTTTTT. Translation: CASSPESDFIGELFF.

The chain employs TRBV29-1 and TRBJ1-1, with D maybe TRBD1 (5 bases). Germline-derived CDR1 and CDR2 are SQVTM and ANQGSEA. The CDR3 is made up of 13 amino acids. Trimming cost V 8 bases and J 2 bases, with 15 bases left between them. DNA for the CDR3: TGCAGCTCCAATATCGGGGGAAACACTGAAGCTTTCTTT. Amino acids: CSSNIGGNTEAFF.

As regards this clonotype: A read error may account for a junction end that differs from germline. This chain links TRBV29-1 with TRBJ2-7, with D unclear. The CDR3 is made up of 12 amino acids. CDR1 is SQVTM, CDR2 ANQGSEA, per germline. DNA for the CDR3: TGCGGCGTTGAAACCCAACCCTACGAGCGGTACTTC. Translated: CGVETQPYERYF.

The rearrangement links TRBV29-1 to TRBJ2-4, with no clear D. CDR1 and CDR2 (germline): SQVTM, ANQGSEA. The CDR3 runs to 14 residues. Trimming removed 6 bases at V and 5 bases at J, with 17 bases between. The CDR3: CSVASSLFENIQYF. DNA of the CDR3: TGCAGCGTAGCGAGCTCCCTCTTTGAAAACATTCAGTACTTC.

The V gene is TRBV11-2, the J gene TRBJ1-2; the match to TRBD1 covers 7 bases. The CDR3 consists of 15 residues. The germline gives CDR1 SGHAT, CDR2 FQNNGV. Unmatched junction bases numbered 12, after V lost 5 bases and J lost 6 bases. CDR3 residues: CASSPPQGDGDGYTF. The CDR3 bases are TGTGCCAGCAGCCCCCCGCAGGGGGACGGCGATGGCTACACCTTC.